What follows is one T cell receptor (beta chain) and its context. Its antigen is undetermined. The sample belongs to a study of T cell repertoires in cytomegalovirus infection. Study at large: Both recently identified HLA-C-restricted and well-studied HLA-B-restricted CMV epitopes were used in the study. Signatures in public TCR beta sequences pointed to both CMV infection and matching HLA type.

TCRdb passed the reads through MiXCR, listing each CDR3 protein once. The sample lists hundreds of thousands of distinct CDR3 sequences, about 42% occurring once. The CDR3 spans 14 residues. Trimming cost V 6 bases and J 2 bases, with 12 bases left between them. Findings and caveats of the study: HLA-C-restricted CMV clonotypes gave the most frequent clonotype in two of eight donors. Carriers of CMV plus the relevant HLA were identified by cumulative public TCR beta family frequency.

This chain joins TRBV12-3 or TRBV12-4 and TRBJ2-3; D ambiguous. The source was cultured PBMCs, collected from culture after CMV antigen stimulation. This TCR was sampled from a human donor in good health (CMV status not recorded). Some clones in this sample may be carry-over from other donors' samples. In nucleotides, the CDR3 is TGTGCCAGCAGCTGGGCCTCTCTCACAGATACGCAGTATTTT. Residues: CASSWASLTDTQYF.